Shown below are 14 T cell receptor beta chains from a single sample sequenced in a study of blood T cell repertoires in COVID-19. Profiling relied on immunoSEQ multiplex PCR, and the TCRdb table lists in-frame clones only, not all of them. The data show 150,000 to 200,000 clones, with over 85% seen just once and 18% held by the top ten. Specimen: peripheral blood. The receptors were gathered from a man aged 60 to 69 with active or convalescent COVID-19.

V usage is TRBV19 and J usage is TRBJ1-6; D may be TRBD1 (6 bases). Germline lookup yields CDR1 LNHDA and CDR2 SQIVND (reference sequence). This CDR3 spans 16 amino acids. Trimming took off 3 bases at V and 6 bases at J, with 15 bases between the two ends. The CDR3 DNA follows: TGTGCCAGTAGTATGGTGGGGGCCGCTGGTAATTCACCCCTCCACTTT. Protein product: CASSMVGAAGNSPLHF. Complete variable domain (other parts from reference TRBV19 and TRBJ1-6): DGGITQSPKYLFRKEGQNVTLSCEQNLNHDAMYWYRQDPGQGLRLIYYSQIVNDFQKGDIAEGYSVSREKKESFPLTVTSAQKNPTAFYLCASSMVGAAGNSPLHFGNGTRLTVT.

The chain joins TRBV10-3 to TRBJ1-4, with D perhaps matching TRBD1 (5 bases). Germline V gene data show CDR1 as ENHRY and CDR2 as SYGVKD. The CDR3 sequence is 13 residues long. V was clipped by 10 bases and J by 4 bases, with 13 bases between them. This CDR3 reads CATTTDHNEKLFF. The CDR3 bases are TGTGCCACTACGACAGACCATAATGAAAAACTGTTTTTT.

The CDR3 here is CAISWTSGGTDTQYF. Written as DNA, the CDR3 is TGTGCCATCAGTTGGACTAGCGGGGGCACAGATACGCAGTATTTT. The gene calls are TRBV10-3 and TRBJ2-3, with TRBD2 identical over 12 bases. From germline, CDR1 is ENHRY and CDR2 SYGVKD. J lost 1 base, V lost 5 bases, and 1 base had no gene match. The CDR3 runs 15 residues.

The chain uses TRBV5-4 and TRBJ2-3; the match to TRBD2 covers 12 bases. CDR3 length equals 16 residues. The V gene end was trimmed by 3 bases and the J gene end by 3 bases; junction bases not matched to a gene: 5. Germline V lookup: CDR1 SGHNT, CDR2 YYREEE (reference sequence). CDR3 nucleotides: TGTGCCAGCAGCTCTAGGACTAGCGGGGAGACAGATACGCAGTATTTT. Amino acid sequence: CASSSRTSGETDTQYF. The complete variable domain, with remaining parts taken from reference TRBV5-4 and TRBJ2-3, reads ETGVTQSPTHLIKTRGQQVTLRCSSQSGHNTVSWYQQALGQGPQFIFQYYREEENGRGNFPPRFSGLQFPNYSSELNVNALELDDSALYLCASSSRTSGETDTQYFGPGTRLTVL.

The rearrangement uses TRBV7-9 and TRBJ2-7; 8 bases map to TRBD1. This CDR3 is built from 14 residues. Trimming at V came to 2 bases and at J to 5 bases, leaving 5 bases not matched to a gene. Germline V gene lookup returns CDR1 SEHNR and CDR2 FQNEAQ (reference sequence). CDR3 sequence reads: CASSLPQGAHEQYF. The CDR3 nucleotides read TGTGCCAGCAGCTTACCGCAGGGGGCCCACGAGCAGTACTTC. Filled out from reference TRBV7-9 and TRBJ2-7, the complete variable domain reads DTGVSQNPRHKITKRGQNVTFRCDPISEHNRLYWYRQTLGQGPEFLTYFQNEAQLEKSRLLSDRFSAERPKGSFSTLEIQRTEQGDSAMYLCASSLPQGAHEQYFGPGTRLTVT.

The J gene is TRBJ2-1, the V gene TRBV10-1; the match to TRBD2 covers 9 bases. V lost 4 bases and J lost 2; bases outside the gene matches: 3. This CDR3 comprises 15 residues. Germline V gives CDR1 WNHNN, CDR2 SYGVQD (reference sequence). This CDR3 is CASSVTSGTYNEQFF. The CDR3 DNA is TGCGCCAGCAGTGTGACTAGCGGTACCTACAATGAGCAGTTCTTC.

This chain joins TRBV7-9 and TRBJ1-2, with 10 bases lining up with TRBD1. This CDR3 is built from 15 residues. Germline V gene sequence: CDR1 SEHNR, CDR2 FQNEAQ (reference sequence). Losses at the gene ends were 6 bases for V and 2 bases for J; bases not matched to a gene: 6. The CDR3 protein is CASSVRQGANYGYTF. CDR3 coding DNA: TGTGCCAGCAGTGTTAGACAGGGGGCAAACTATGGCTACACCTTC.

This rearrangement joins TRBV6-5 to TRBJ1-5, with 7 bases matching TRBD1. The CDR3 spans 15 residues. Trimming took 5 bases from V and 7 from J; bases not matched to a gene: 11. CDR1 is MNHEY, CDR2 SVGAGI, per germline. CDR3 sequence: CASSPTGVSEQPQHF. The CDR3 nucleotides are TGTGCCAGCAGTCCAACAGGGGTGTCGGAACAGCCCCAGCATTTT.

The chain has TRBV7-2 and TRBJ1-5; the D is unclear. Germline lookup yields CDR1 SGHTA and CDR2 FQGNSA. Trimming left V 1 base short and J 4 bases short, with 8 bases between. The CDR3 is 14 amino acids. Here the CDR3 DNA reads TGTGCCAGCAGCTTAGTGGCGGTAAATCAGCCCCAGCATTTT. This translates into CASSLVAVNQPQHF.

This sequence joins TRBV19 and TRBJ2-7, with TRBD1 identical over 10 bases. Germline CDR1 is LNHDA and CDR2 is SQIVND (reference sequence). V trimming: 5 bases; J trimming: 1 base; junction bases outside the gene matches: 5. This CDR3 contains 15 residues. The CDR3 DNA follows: TGTGCCAGTAGTCGGGGACAGGGGATATCCTACGAGCAGTACTTC. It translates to CASSRGQGISYEQYF.

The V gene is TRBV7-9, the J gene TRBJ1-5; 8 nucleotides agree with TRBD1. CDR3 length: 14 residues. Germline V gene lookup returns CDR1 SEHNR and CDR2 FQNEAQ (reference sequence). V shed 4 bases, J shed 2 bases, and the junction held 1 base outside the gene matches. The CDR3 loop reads CASSSTGGNQPQHF. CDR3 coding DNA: TGTGCCAGCAGCTCGACAGGGGGCAATCAGCCCCAGCATTTT.

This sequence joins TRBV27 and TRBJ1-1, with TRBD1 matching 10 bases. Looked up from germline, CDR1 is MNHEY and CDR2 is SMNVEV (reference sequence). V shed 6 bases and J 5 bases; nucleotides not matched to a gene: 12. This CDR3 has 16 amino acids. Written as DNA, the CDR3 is TGTGCCAGCAGACTTAGCGGGGACAGGGGAGGTACTGAAGCTTTCTTT. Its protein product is CASRLSGDRGGTEAFF.

The CDR3 is CASSITGETEAFF. The CDR3 nucleotides are TGCGCCAGCAGCATAACAGGGGAAACTGAAGCTTTCTTT. The genes are TRBV5-1 and TRBJ1-1; TRBD1 agrees at 7 bases. The CDR3 is made up of 13 amino acids. CDR1 SGHRS and CDR2 YFSETQ come from the germline V gene. V shed 4 bases, J shed 5 bases, and the junction held 5 bases outside the gene matches.

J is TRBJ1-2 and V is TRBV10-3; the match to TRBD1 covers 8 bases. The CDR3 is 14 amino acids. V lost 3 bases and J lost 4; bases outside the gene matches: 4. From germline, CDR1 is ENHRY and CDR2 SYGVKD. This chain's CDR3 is CAISEGQGGYGYTF. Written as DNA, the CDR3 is TGTGCCATCAGTGAAGGACAGGGAGGCTATGGCTACACCTTC.